The clone carrying this T cell receptor beta chain was observed many times. Its antigen is still unknown. Arm-PCR of CDR3 regions and iRepertoire HTBI primers were used to build TCR beta libraries. One entry per CDR3 protein results from TCRdb running MiXCR on the multiplex PCR reads. The sample shows 400,000 to 500,000 distinct CDR3 sequences, 21% of them seen only once. The sample belongs to a study of regulatory T cells in long-lasting Graves disease. Study context: A definition of persistent Graves' disease required over 5 years of antithyroid drugs plus positive TSH receptor antibodies. Broader study findings: Blood alone, not thyroid tissue, was studied.

Time point noted: persistent/refractory GD, antithyroid drugs over 5 years with positive TRAb. PBMCs provided the RNA from which the TCR library was made. Around 9 milliliters of peripheral blood were drawn into EDTA tubes. CDR3 length equals 15 residues. V was cut by 3 bases and J by 7 bases, with 19 bases left in between. CDR1 SGHVS and CDR2 FQNEAQ come from the germline V gene. The chain is built from TRBV7-8 and TRBJ2-7, with D maybe TRBD1 (6 bases). The material was peripheral blood mononuclear cells (PBMCs), obtained when the disease was refractory, from a patient treated with antithyroid drugs. This sequence originates from a female donor with Graves disease. The CDR3 spells CASSLSTGPTREQYF. The CDR3 DNA follows: TGTGCCAGCAGCTTGTCGACAGGACCTACTCGGGAGCAGTACTTC.